What follows are 6 T cell receptor beta chains derived from one specimen sequenced in a study of identifying expanded T cells in peripheral blood. Profiling relied on immunoSEQ multiplex PCR, and the TCRdb table lists in-frame clones only, not all of them. The repertoire holds over 100,000 clones, with 88% as singletons. Sample: blood. These receptors came from a person aged 18 to 75 in good health.

CDR3 in amino acids: CASSQDRGQPQHF. The CDR3 region has the DNA TGTGCCAGCAGCCAGGACAGGGGGCAGCCCCAGCATTTT. The chain links TRBV5-8 to TRBJ1-5, with 10 nucleotides matching TRBD1. Per the germline V gene, CDR1 is SGHTS and CDR2 is YDEGEE. V lost 4 bases and J lost 7; bases outside the gene matches: 2. The CDR3 has 13 residues.

The chain has TRBV7-9 and TRBJ2-7, with a possible D match to TRBD2 (6 bases). The V end was cut by 5 bases, the J end by 5 bases, with 13 bases between. Germline CDR1 SEHNR, CDR2 FQNEAQ (reference sequence). This CDR3 comprises 13 residues. CDR3 sequence (DNA): TGTGCCAGCAGCCCGGGCGGGGCCCACGAGCAGTACTTC. This encodes CASSPGGAHEQYF.

CDR3 in DNA: TGTGCCAGCAGCTTAATTGCGTACGAAGCTTTCTTT. This sequence encodes CASSLIAYEAFF. The chain combines TRBV7-2 with TRBJ1-1; D ambiguous. Germline CDR1 is SGHTA and CDR2 is FQGNSA. This CDR3 is 12 amino acids long. The V end lost 2 bases, the J end lost 8 bases, and 9 bases lay between the germline ends.

The V call is TRBV6-4, the J call TRBJ2-1, with TRBD2 identical over 7 bases. V gave up 3 bases and J gave up 8 bases; unmatched junction bases: 1. Per germline, CDR1 MRHNA and CDR2 SNTAGT. This CDR3 is 12 amino acids long. The chain's CDR3 is CASSEGGYEQFF. In DNA, the CDR3 is TGTGCCAGCAGTGAGGGGGGGTATGAGCAGTTCTTC.

This chain uses TRBV5-1 with TRBJ2-5; 7 nucleotides match TRBD1. Per the germline V gene, CDR1 is SGHRS and CDR2 is YFSETQ. V trimming: 1 base; J trimming: 0 bases; junction bases outside the gene matches: 3. The CDR3 runs 15 residues. The CDR3 region is CASSLLGQNQETQYF. In DNA form, the CDR3 reads TGCGCCAGCAGCTTGTTGGGACAGAACCAAGAGACCCAGTACTTC.

This rearrangement joins TRBV7-9 to TRBJ2-1; D is perhaps TRBD1 (7 bases). The germline V gene encodes CDR1 SEHNR and CDR2 FQNEAQ (reference sequence). Trimming took 5 bases from V and 7 from J, leaving 18 bases between them. The CDR3 is 15 amino acids. The CDR3 sequence: CASSQRGQGRNEQFF. The CDR3 coding sequence is TGTGCCAGCAGCCAAAGGGGGCAGGGGAGGAATGAGCAGTTCTTC.